These 30 T cell receptor beta chains came from one sample sequenced in a study of cytotoxic CD8 clonotypes in ibrutinib-treated CLL. This table comes from immunoSEQ multiplex PCR, and its TCRdb copy is limited to in-frame clones, with some not included. Among 200,000 to 250,000 clones, roughly three quarters were seen once, and the ten largest hold 5.9%. The sequencing used PBMCs, collected after 12 months of ibrutinib treatment. The receptors were sampled from a human donor with chronic lymphocytic leukemia.

CDR3 sequence reads: CAWARSQRDTQYF. The CDR3 nucleotides read TGTGCCTGGGCCCGTTCCCAAAGGGATACGCAGTATTTT. The chain uses TRBV30 and TRBJ2-3; D is ambiguous. The CDR3 consists of 13 residues. From germline, CDR1 is GTSNPN and CDR2 SVGIG (reference sequence). The V and J ends lost 5 bases and 6 bases respectively, with 15 bases between them.

This chain connects TRBV2 to TRBJ2-1; TRBD2 matches at 8 bases. CDR1 SNHLY and CDR2 FYNNEI come from the germline V gene. The V gene end was trimmed by 5 bases and the J gene end by 6 bases; junction bases not matched to a gene: 9. The CDR3 has 15 amino acids. The CDR3 sequence: CASSSSGRRGNEQFF. CDR3 sequence (DNA): TGTGCCAGCAGTTCGAGCGGGAGACGGGGCAATGAGCAGTTCTTC.

The chain joins TRBV27 to TRBJ1-2; D gene uncertain. Germline CDR1 is MNHEY and CDR2 is SMNVEV (reference sequence). This CDR3 has 13 residues. V was trimmed by 8 bases and J by 4 bases, leaving 14 bases between them. The CDR3 DNA is TGTGCCAGCTCCCCCCTGGGCCGCTATGGCTACACCTTC. This codes for CASSPLGRYGYTF.

This clone was detected only a few times. The J gene is TRBJ1-1, the V gene TRBV7-9; D not certain. From germline, CDR1 is SEHNR and CDR2 FQNEAQ (reference sequence). The CDR3 has 19 amino acids. Between the trimmed V and J ends, which lost 2 bases and 0 bases, there was a span of 22 bases. DNA of the CDR3: TGTGCCAGCAGCTTATCAGGAGTGGGATTAAGGACCTTGAACACTGAAGCTTTCTTT. Its protein is CASSLSGVGLRTLNTEAFF.

The chain recombines TRBV9 with TRBJ2-7, with a weak D call TRBD2 (5 bases). With 0 bases removed from V and 9 bases from J, the gap between germline ends came to 16 bases. This CDR3 contains 14 residues. The germline V gene has CDR1 SGDLS and CDR2 YYNGEE. CDR3 loop: CASSVDGGSPRQYF. Written as DNA, the CDR3 is TGTGCCAGCAGCGTAGATGGTGGGAGCCCAAGGCAGTACTTC. Together with reference TRBV9 and TRBJ2-7, the CDR3 gives the full variable domain: DSGVTQTPKHLITATGQRVTLRCSPRSGDLSVYWYQQSLDQGLQFLIQYYNGEERAKGNILERFSAQQFPDLHSELNLSSLELGDSALYFCASSVDGGSPRQYFGPGTRLTVT.

As for this clone: Other DNA sequences of this sample code for an identical CDR3. The chain is built from TRBV30 and TRBJ2-7, with TRBD1 as a possible D gene (5 bases). From germline, CDR1 is GTSNPN and CDR2 SVGIG (reference sequence). V lost 1 base, J lost 1 base, and 11 bases lay in between. The CDR3 has 14 amino acids. CDR3 residues: CAWSGGGPSYEQYF. As DNA, the CDR3 is TGTGCCTGGAGTGGGGGCGGACCGTCCTACGAGCAGTACTTC.

The J gene is TRBJ2-7, the V gene TRBV21-1. TRBV21-1 is noted as a pseudogene. The CDR3 is made up of 12 amino acids. The CDR3 spells CASSKKDYEQYF. Here the CDR3 DNA reads TGTGCCAGCAGCAAGAAGGACTACGAGCAGTACTTC.

This clone has a handful of counts. The chain recombines TRBV25-1 with TRBJ2-7, with D unclear. V was clipped by 3 bases and J by 4 bases, with 4 bases between them. The germline V gene has CDR1 MGHDK and CDR2 SYGVNS. The CDR3 totals 11 residues. CDR3 sequence reads: CASSDLYEQYF. DNA for the CDR3: TGTGCCAGCAGTGATCTGTACGAGCAGTACTTC.

This rearrangement joins TRBV6-1 to TRBJ1-5, with unresolved D. Germline V gene sequence: CDR1 MNHNS, CDR2 SASEGT. Trimming cost V 8 bases and J 0 bases, with 8 bases left between them. The CDR3 is made up of 13 amino acids. CDR3 nucleotides: TGTGCCAGCTCCCCCGATAGCAATCAGCCCCAGCATTTT. It codes for CASSPDSNQPQHF.

The rearrangement links TRBV7-2 to TRBJ1-2; 9 positions match TRBD1. Germline V gene lookup returns CDR1 SGHTA and CDR2 FQGNSA. This CDR3 contains 15 residues. Germline trimming cut 4 bases from V and 5 bases from J; bases unmatched to any gene: 8. The CDR3 coding sequence is TGTGCCAGCAGCTCCACTTCCGGGACAGGGTATGGCTACACCTTC. It translates to CASSSTSGTGYGYTF.

The gene calls are TRBV7-2 and TRBJ1-5, with 8 bases identical to TRBD1. Trimming at V came to 2 bases and at J to 4 bases, leaving 16 bases not matched to a gene. Per the germline V gene, CDR1 is SGHTA and CDR2 is FQGNSA. The length of the CDR3 is 19 residues. CDR3 in DNA: TGTGCCAGCAGCTTAAGGGACAGGACTGGGTGGACGACAAATCAGCCCCAGCATTTT. Residues: CASSLRDRTGWTTNQPQHF.

The rearrangement uses TRBV18 and TRBJ2-3; TRBD2 agrees at 10 bases. This CDR3 is 15 amino acids long. V lost 5 bases, J lost 4 bases, and 6 bases stayed unmatched. Germline loops: CDR1 KGHSH, CDR2 LQKENI. The CDR3 sequence is CASSSLAGAADTQYF. The CDR3 coding sequence is TGTGCCAGCTCATCCCTAGCGGGGGCCGCAGATACGCAGTATTTT.

This clone was seen more than once but under ten times. The chain's CDR3 is CASSESRGGNNQPQHF. Here the CDR3 DNA reads TGTGCCAGCAGTGAATCGCGGGGGGGCAACAATCAGCCCCAGCATTTT. The chain couples TRBV2 to TRBJ1-5; D possibly corresponds to TRBD1 (6 bases). V dropped 2 bases and J dropped 3 bases, with 14 bases sitting between them. This CDR3 contains 16 residues. Germline V gives CDR1 SNHLY, CDR2 FYNNEI.

The chain has TRBV28 and TRBJ1-3; TRBD1 matches 7 bases. J was trimmed by 0 bases and V by 7 bases; bases with no gene match: 6. Germline CDR1 MDHEN, CDR2 SYDVKM. The CDR3 spans 15 residues. The CDR3 coding sequence is TGTGCCAGCACCCCTGGGACAGCCTCTGGAAACACCATATATTTT. This sequence encodes CASTPGTASGNTIYF.

This clone was recorded a few times. The chain couples TRBV6-1 to TRBJ2-5; unclear D gene. Between the trimmed V and J ends, which lost 3 bases and 5 bases, there was a span of 13 bases. This CDR3 is built from 14 residues. The germline CDR1 and CDR2 sequences are MNHNS and SASEGT. The CDR3 nucleotides read TGTGCCAGCAGTGAGGGCACCAATCGGGAGACCCAGTACTTC. This codes for CASSEGTNRETQYF.

The gene calls are TRBV6-7 and TRBJ2-2; 10 positions match TRBD2. TRBV6-7 is reported as an ORF; its role is uncertain. Trimming at V came to 5 bases and at J to 6 bases, leaving 9 bases not matched to a gene. The CDR3 consists of 16 residues. DNA of the CDR3: TGTGCCAGCAGTAACCGAGCGGGAGGGTTGGCCGGGGAGCTGTTTTTT. Translating gives CASSNRAGGLAGELFF.

The rearrangement links TRBV29-1 to TRBJ1-1, with 9 bases lining up with TRBD1. Trimming removed 7 bases from V and 7 bases from J; junction bases left unmatched: 10. The CDR3 is made up of 13 amino acids. CDR1 is SQVTM and CDR2 is ANQGSEA in the germline V gene. The CDR3 DNA follows: TGCAGCGCGCCGGGACAGGGCAAATTTGAAGCTTTCTTT. Its translation: CSAPGQGKFEAFF.

This sequence joins TRBV18 and TRBJ2-7, with D perhaps given as TRBD1 or TRBD2 (6 bases each). The CDR3 contains 15 residues. The V gene lost 0 bases and the J gene lost 0 bases, with 9 bases spanning the gap. Germline assignment: CDR1 KGHSH and CDR2 LQKENI. DNA of the CDR3: TGTGCCAGCTCACCACCCGGAGGGGGCTCCTACGAGCAGTACTTC. Translating it yields CASSPPGGGSYEQYF.

As regards this clone: An end of the junction does not agree with germline; a read error may underlie this. The V gene is TRBV7-7, the J gene TRBJ2-5; no definite D call. The CDR3 runs to 15 residues. Per germline, CDR1 SSHAT and CDR2 FNYEAQ (reference sequence). As DNA, the CDR3 is TGTGCTAGCAGCCTGTCGCCGGCACACCAAGAGACCCAGTACTTC. Amino acid sequence: CASSLSPAHQETQYF.

V usage is TRBV25-1 and J usage is TRBJ2-7, with D tentatively TRBD2 (6 bases). V was trimmed by 1 base and J by 5 bases, leaving 9 bases between them. Germline V gives CDR1 MGHDK, CDR2 SYGVNS. There are 13 residues in the CDR3. In DNA, the CDR3 is TGTGCCAGCAGTGAATTTGGAGGGAACGAGCAGTACTTC. Translating gives CASSEFGGNEQYF.

J is TRBJ2-1 and V is TRBV7-9, with D possibly being TRBD2 (5 bases). V gave up 4 bases and J gave up 12 bases, with 16 bases separating them. Germline CDR1 is SEHNR and CDR2 is FQNEAQ (reference sequence). This CDR3 has 13 residues. In nucleotides, the CDR3 is TGTGCCAGCAGCTACCTATCACTAGTCGGGCAGTTCTTC. Translating gives CASSYLSLVGQFF.

The V call is TRBV10-2, the J call TRBJ2-3; D not certain. Germline V gives CDR1 WSHSY, CDR2 SAAADI. Trimming took 3 bases from V and 6 from J, leaving 7 bases between them. This CDR3 has 12 residues. The CDR3 DNA is TGCGCCAGCAGTGAAACCCGGGATACGCAGTATTTT. Encoded protein: CASSETRDTQYF.

There are many counts of this clone. This rearrangement joins TRBV27 to TRBJ2-6; D is undetermined. Germline V lookup: CDR1 MNHEY, CDR2 SMNVEV (reference sequence). V lost 2 bases and J lost 1, with 3 bases in between. The CDR3 contains 14 residues. The CDR3 loop is CASSLRSGANVLTF. The CDR3 nucleotides are TGTGCCAGCAGTTTAAGGTCTGGGGCCAACGTCCTGACTTTC. The complete variable domain, with remaining parts taken from reference TRBV27 and TRBJ2-6, reads EAQVTQNPRYLITVTGKKLTVTCSQNMNHEYMSWYRQDPGLGLRQIYYSMNVEVTDKGDVPEGYKVSRKEKRNFPLILESPSPNQTSLYFCASSLRSGANVLTFGAGSRLTVL.

In its sample, this clone was seen once. This chain joins TRBV30 and TRBJ2-7; 13 nucleotides agree with TRBD2. This CDR3 contains 16 residues. Losses at the gene ends were 1 base for V and 1 base for J; bases not matched to a gene: 4. Germline loops: CDR1 GTSNPN, CDR2 SVGIG (reference sequence). CDR3 amino acids: CAWSAQTSGGSYEQYF. The CDR3, as DNA: TGTGCCTGGAGTGCCCAGACTAGCGGGGGGTCCTACGAGCAGTACTTC.

This rearrangement joins TRBV2 to TRBJ1-6; possible D gene TRBD1, 5 bases. Germline-derived CDR1 and CDR2 are SNHLY and FYNNEI. The germline V and J ends were trimmed by 11 bases and 5 bases, with 16 bases remaining between them. The CDR3 is 14 residues long. The CDR3 region has the DNA TGTGCCGGGTCTTCCGGGACGCATAATTCACCCCTCCACTTT. Its translation: CAGSSGTHNSPLHF.

This clone was observed a handful of times. The V call is TRBV28, the J call TRBJ2-5; 10 positions match TRBD1. The CDR3 totals 16 residues. Germline CDR1 reads MDHEN; CDR2 reads SYDVKM. V shed 7 bases and J 3 bases; nucleotides not matched to a gene: 11. Here the CDR3 DNA reads TGTGCCAGCACCCCGGACAGGGGGAGGGACAAAGAGACCCAGTACTTC. Its protein is CASTPDRGRDKETQYF.

V usage is TRBV5-1 and J usage is TRBJ1-3; no definite D call. The V end was cut by 4 bases, the J end by 0 bases, with 11 bases between. Germline CDR1 and CDR2: SGHRS and YFSETQ. CDR3 size: 15 residues. DNA of the CDR3: TGCGCCAGCAGCGAATCGGGGAGCTCTGGAAACACCATATATTTT. It specifies CASSESGSSGNTIYF. The full variable domain, with the rest looked up from reference TRBV5-1 and TRBJ1-3, is KAGVTQTPRYLIKTRGQQVTLSCSPISGHRSVSWYQQTPGQGLQFLFEYFSETQRNKGNFPGRFSGRQFSNSRSEMNVSTLELGDSALYLCASSESGSSGNTIYFGEGSWLTVV.

The sample holds a few counts of this clone. The chain's CDR3 is CASSLGTGGSYEQYF. In DNA form, the CDR3 reads TGTGCCAGCAGTTTGGGAACAGGGGGTTCCTACGAGCAGTACTTC. The genes are TRBV6-5 and TRBJ2-7, with TRBD1 identical over 8 bases. Trimming removed 4 bases from V and 1 base from J; junction bases left unmatched: 6. The CDR3 covers 15 residues. CDR1 and CDR2 from the germline V gene are MNHEY and SVGAGI.

This clone is deemed medium-sized (0.01 to 0.1%). V gene TRBV19 combines with J gene TRBJ1-5; a weak D match, TRBD1 (5 bases). The CDR3 is 15 amino acids. V was pared by 4 bases and J by 3 bases, with 13 bases between. Germline V gene sequence: CDR1 LNHDA, CDR2 SQIVND (reference sequence). CDR3 nucleotide sequence: TGTGCCAGTAGTACTCCTTCGGACAACAATCAGCCCCAGCATTTT. It encodes CASSTPSDNNQPQHF.

V gene TRBV14 combines with J gene TRBJ2-7; D is ambiguous. This CDR3 has 11 residues. Trimming pared 2 bases from V and 3 bases from J, leaving 2 bases between. Germline assignment: CDR1 SGHDN and CDR2 FVKESK. This CDR3 is CASSQYYEQYF. The CDR3 region has the DNA TGTGCCAGCAGCCAATACTACGAGCAGTACTTC.